This T cell receptor beta chain was identified in a study of OX40 agonist ivuxolimab in advanced cancers. The CDR3 totals 15 residues. CDR1 is SGHDN and CDR2 is FVKESK in the germline V gene. The germline V and J ends were trimmed by 4 bases and 3 bases, with 16 bases remaining between them. The study sampled blood at baseline, cycle 4 day 1, and cycle 7 day 1. The assay was immunoSEQ multiplex PCR, and TCRdb's table has in-frame clones only and misses some. Of roughly 68,000 clones in the sample, about nine tenths were seen once. Study observations and caveats: Determination of antigen specificity was not performed for the expanded peripheral T cells. At doses 0.1 to 3.0 mg/kg, CD4+ and CD8+ clones expanded.

For this clone: Its antigen is undetermined.

The sample was CD4+ or CD8+ T cells sorted from blood, taken in a trial of the OX40 agonist ivuxolimab. The chain carries TRBV14 and TRBJ2-7; no firm D call. The sequence derives from an adult with an advanced solid tumor such as melanoma, head and neck, liver or kidney cancer. CDR3 coding DNA: TGTGCCAGCAGCCCTCTCCAAACCATCTTCTACGAGCAGTACTTC. Amino acid sequence: CASSPLQTIFYEQYF.